These T cell receptor beta chains were read from a single sample in a study of CD8+CD57+ T cells in acquired aplastic anemia. TCRdb independently ran MiXCR on the reads; one entry per CDR3 protein. The table shows about 190,000 distinct CDR3 sequences, with roughly half occurring only once. Sequenced input: sorted CD4+, CD8+, or CD8+CD57+ T cells (not recorded which) from PBMCs. These receptors came from a human donor in good health, serving as a control. Each CDR3 is given with its conserved first and last residue. The order of the fields is clone size, CDR3 length, D gene, V gene, J gene, CDR3 protein, CDR3 DNA. D genes are given only for firm matches. Clone size, where shown, is once, few, many, or a class for clones that have expanded.

size: many; length: 14; D: NA; V: TRBV7-2; J: TRBJ1-2; CDR3: CASSLSVGDYGYTF; DNA: TGTGCCAGCAGCTTATCGGTAGGAGACTATGGCTACACCTTC
size: many; length: 13; D: NA; V: TRBV20-1; J: TRBJ2-7; CDR3: CSVQRGISYEQYF; DNA: TGCAGTGTACAACGGGGGATTTCCTACGAGCAGTACTTC
size: many; length: 13; D: NA; V: TRBV7-8; J: TRBJ1-5; CDR3: CASSLTDNQPQHF; DNA: TGTGCCAGCAGCTTAACCGACAATCAGCCCCAGCATTTT
size: many; length: 15; D: TRBD1; V: TRBV20-1; J: TRBJ1-2; CDR3: CSARDRGTANYGYTF; DNA: TGCAGTGCTAGAGATCGGGGGACAGCTAACTATGGCTACACCTTC
size: NA; length: 13; D: NA; V: TRBV7-6; J: TRBJ1-1; CDR3: CASSGTGFTEAFF; DNA: TGTGCCAGCAGCGGTACAGGGTTCACTGAAGCTTTCTTT
size: many; length: 15; D: TRBD2; V: TRBV20-1; J: TRBJ2-4; CDR3: CSARAGATAKNIQYF; DNA: TGCAGTGCCCGAGCGGGGGCGACGGCCAAAAACATTCAGTACTTC
size: NA; length: 15; D: NA; V: TRBV7-9; J: TRBJ1-6; CDR3: CASSLTSREVSPLHF; DNA: TGTGCCAGCAGCTTGACGAGCAGGGAAGTTTCACCCCTCCACTTT
size: many; length: 15; D: TRBD2; V: TRBV7-8; J: TRBJ2-3; CDR3: CASSVGLAGGDTQYF; DNA: TGTGCCAGCAGCGTGGGACTAGCGGGGGGAGATACGCAGTATTTT
size: NA; length: 17; D: TRBD1; V: TRBV7-2; J: TRBJ1-6; CDR3: CASSLAGQGGYNSPLHF; DNA: TGTGCCAGCAGCTTAGCGGGACAGGGAGGCTATAATTCACCCCTCCACTTT
size: many; length: 14; D: NA; V: TRBV29-1; J: TRBJ1-5; CDR3: CSVEDSGKDQPQHF; DNA: TGCAGCGTTGAAGATTCAGGGAAGGATCAGCCCCAGCATTTT
size: NA; length: 12; D: NA; V: TRBV15; J: TRBJ1-2; CDR3: CATSRDKYGYTF; DNA: TGTGCCACCAGCAGAGATAAATATGGCTACACCTTC
size: few; length: 13; D: TRBD1; V: TRBV28; J: TRBJ1-2; CDR3: CASSAGQFYGYTF; DNA: TGTGCCAGCAGTGCGGGACAGTTTTATGGCTACACCTTC
size: NA; length: 19; D: NA; V: TRBV25-1; J: TRBJ2-1; CDR3: CASSDGRGEVSAGYNEQFF; DNA: TGTGCCAGCAGTGATGGAAGGGGAGAGGTATCGGCAGGGTACAATGAGCAGTTCTTC
size: once; length: 14; D: NA; V: TRBV5-1; J: TRBJ2-7; CDR3: CASSLEPNSYEQYF; DNA: TGCGCCAGCAGCTTGGAGCCCAACTCCTACGAGCAGTACTTC
size: many; length: 14; D: NA; V: TRBV7-2; J: TRBJ1-3; CDR3: CASSLLSSGNTIYF; DNA: TGTGCCAGCAGCTTATTAAGCTCTGGAAACACCATATATTTT
size: NA; length: 15; D: TRBD1; V: TRBV19; J: TRBJ2-6; CDR3: CASTRTGAGANVLTF; DNA: TGTGCCAGTACCCGGACAGGGGCTGGGGCCAACGTCCTGACTTTC
size: NA; length: 16; D: TRBD1; V: TRBV25-1; J: TRBJ2-2; CDR3: CASATNGQGRTGELFF; DNA: TGTGCCAGCGCCACAAATGGACAGGGTAGGACCGGGGAGCTGTTTTTT